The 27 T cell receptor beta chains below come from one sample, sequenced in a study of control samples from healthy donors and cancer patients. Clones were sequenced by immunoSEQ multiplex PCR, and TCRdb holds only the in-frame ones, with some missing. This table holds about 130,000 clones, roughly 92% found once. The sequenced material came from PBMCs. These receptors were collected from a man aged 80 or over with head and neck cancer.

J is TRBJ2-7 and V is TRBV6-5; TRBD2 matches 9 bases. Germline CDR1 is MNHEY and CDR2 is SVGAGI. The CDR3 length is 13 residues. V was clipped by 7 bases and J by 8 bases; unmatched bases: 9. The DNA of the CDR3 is TGTGCCAGCACCGGCGGGGGGGCCTGGAAGCAGTACTTC. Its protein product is CASTGGGAWKQYF.

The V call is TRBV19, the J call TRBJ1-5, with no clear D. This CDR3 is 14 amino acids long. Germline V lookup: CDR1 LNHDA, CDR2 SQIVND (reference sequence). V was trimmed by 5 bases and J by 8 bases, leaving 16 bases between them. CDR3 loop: CASSFQTDGEPQHF. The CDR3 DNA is TGTGCCAGTAGTTTCCAGACGGACGGGGAGCCCCAGCATTTT.

CDR3: CASSSWGGAAQYF. Written as DNA, the CDR3 is TGTGCCAGCAGCTCGTGGGGAGGGGCCGCGCAGTATTTT. The V and J genes are TRBV5-4 and TRBJ2-3, with TRBD2 matching 7 bases. This CDR3 is 13 amino acids long. Germline CDR1 is SGHNT and CDR2 is YYREEE (reference sequence). Trimming removed 3 bases from V and 10 bases from J; junction bases left unmatched: 8.

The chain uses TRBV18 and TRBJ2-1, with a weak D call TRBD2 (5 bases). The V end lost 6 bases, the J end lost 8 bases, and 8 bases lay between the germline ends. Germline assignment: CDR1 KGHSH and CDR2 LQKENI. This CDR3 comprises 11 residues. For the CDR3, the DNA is TGTGCCAGCTCCCAAGCGGATGAGCAGTTCTTC. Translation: CASSQADEQFF.

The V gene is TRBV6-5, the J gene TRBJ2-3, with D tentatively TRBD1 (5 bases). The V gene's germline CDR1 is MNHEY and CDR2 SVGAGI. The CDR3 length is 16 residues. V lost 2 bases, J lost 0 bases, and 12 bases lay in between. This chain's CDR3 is CASSYGAGPSTDTQYF. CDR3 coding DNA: TGTGCCAGCAGTTACGGGGCAGGTCCTAGCACAGATACGCAGTATTTT.

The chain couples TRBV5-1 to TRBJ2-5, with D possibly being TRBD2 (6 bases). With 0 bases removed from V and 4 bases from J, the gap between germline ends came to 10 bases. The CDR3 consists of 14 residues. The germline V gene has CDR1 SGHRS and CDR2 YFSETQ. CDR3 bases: TGCGCCAGCAGCTTGGTACGACTAGGAGAGACCCAGTACTTC. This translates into CASSLVRLGETQYF.

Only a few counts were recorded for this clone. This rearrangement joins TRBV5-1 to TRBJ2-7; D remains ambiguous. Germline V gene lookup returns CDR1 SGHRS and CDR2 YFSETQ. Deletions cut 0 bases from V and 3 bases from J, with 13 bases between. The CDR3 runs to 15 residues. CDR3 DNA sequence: TGCGCCAGCAGCTTGGATTCCCAATCCTACTACGAGCAGTACTTC. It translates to CASSLDSQSYYEQYF.

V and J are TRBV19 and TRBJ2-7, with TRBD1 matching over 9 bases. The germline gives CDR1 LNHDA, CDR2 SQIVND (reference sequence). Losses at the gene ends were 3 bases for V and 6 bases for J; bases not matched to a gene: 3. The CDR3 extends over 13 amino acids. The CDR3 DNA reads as TGTGCCAGTAGTATCCGGGACAGGGTCGAGCAGTACTTC. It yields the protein CASSIRDRVEQYF. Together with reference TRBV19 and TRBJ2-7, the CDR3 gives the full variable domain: DGGITQSPKYLFRKEGQNVTLSCEQNLNHDAMYWYRQDPGQGLRLIYYSQIVNDFQKGDIAEGYSVSREKKESFPLTVTSAQKNPTAFYLCASSIRDRVEQYFGPGTRLTVT.

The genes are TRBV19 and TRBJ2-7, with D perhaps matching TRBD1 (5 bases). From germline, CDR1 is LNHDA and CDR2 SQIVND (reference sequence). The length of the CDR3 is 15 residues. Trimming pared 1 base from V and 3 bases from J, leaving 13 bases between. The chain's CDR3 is CASSIGGQTYYEQYF. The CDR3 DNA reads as TGTGCCAGTAGTATAGGGGGCCAGACCTACTACGAGCAGTACTTC.

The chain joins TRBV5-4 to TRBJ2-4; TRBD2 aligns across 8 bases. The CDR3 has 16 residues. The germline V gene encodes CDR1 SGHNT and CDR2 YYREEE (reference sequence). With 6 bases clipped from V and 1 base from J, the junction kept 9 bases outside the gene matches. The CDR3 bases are TGTGCCAGCACCCCCCACGGGGGGGCGGCCAAAAACATTCAGTACTTC. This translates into CASTPHGGAAKNIQYF.

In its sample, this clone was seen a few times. CDR3 sequence: CASSVGAGTKEDTIYF. The CDR3 bases are TGTGCCAGTAGTGTCGGTGCCGGGACAAAGGAGGACACCATATATTTT. The chain uses TRBV19 and TRBJ1-3; TRBD1 might be the D (6 bases). CDR3 length: 16 residues. Trimming stripped 5 bases from V and 8 bases from J, with 22 bases between. Germline V CDR1 and CDR2: LNHDA, SQIVND (reference sequence).

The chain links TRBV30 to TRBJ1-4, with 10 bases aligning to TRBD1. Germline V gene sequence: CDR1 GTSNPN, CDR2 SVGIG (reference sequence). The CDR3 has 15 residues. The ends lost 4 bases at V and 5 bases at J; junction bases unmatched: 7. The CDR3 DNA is TGTGCCTGGAACCGACAGGGGGCCTGGAATGAAAAACTGTTTTTT. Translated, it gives CAWNRQGAWNEKLFF.

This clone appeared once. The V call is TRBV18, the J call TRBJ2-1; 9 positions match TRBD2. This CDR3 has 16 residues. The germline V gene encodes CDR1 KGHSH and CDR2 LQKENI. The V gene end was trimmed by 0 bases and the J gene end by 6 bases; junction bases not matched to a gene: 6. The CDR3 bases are TGTGCCAGCTCACCACCAACCAGCGGGGGGCTCAATGAGCAGTTCTTC. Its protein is CASSPPTSGGLNEQFF.

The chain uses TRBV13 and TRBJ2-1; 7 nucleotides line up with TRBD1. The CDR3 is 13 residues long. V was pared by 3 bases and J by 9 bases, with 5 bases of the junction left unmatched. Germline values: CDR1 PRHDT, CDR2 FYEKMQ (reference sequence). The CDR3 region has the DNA TGTGCCAGCAGCTTTTACAGGGGTCGTGAGCAGTTCTTC. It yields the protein CASSFYRGREQFF.

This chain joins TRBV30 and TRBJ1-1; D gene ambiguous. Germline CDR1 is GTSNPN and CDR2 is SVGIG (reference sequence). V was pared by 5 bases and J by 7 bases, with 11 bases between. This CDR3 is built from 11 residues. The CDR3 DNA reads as TGTGCCTGGGCGGATGAAGGTGAAGCTTTCTTT. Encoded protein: CAWADEGEAFF. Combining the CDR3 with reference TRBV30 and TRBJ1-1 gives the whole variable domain SQTIHQWPATLVQPVGSPLSLECTVEGTSNPNLYWYRQAAGRGLQLLFYSVGIGQISSEVPQNLSASRPQDRQFILSSKKLLLSDSGFYLCAWADEGEAFFGQGTRLTVV.

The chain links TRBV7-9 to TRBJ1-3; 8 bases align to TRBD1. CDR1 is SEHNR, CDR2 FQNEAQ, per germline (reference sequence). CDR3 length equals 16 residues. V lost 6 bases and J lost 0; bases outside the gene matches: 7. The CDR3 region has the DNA TGTGCCAGCAGGTCGACAGGGGAAGCCTCTGGAAACACCATATATTTT. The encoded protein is CASRSTGEASGNTIYF.

DNA of the CDR3: TGTGCCAGCAGCAAGGACAGGGGGAAGCACGAGCAGTACTTC. Encoded protein: CASSKDRGKHEQYF. The chain carries TRBV6-5 and TRBJ2-7; TRBD1 matches at 10 bases. This CDR3 is built from 14 residues. The trim removed 6 bases at V and 5 bases at J, leaving 7 bases unmatched. CDR1 and CDR2 (germline): MNHEY, SVGAGI.

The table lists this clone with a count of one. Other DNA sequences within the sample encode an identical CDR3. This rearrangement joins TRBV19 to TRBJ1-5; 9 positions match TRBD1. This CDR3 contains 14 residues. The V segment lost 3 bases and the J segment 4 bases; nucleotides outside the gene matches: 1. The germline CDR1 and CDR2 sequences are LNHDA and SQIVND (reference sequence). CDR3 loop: CASSMGQGNQPQHF. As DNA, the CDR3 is TGTGCCAGTAGTATGGGACAGGGTAATCAGCCCCAGCATTTT.

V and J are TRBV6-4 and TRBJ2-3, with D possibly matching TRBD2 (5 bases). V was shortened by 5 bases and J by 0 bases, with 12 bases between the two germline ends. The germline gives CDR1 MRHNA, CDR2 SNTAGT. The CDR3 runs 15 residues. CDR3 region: CASSSRGVSTDTQYF. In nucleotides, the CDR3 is TGTGCCAGCAGTTCCCGGGGAGTTAGCACAGATACGCAGTATTTT.

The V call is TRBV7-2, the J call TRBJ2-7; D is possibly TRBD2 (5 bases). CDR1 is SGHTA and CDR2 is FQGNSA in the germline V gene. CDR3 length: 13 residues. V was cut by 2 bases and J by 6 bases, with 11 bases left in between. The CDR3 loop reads CASSLLVGIEQYF. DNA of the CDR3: TGTGCCAGCAGCTTATTGGTCGGGATCGAGCAGTACTTC.

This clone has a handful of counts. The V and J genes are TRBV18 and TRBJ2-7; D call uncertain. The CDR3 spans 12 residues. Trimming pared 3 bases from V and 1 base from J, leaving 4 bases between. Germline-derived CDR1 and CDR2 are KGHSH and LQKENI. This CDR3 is CASSPASYEQYF. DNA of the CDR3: TGTGCCAGCTCACCCGCTTCCTACGAGCAGTACTTC.

The CDR3 is CASSLGPQNIQYF. For the CDR3, the DNA is TGTGCCAGCAGCTTAGGCCCCCAAAACATTCAGTACTTC. The rearrangement joins TRBV7-2 to TRBJ2-4; D remains unclear. The ends were cut back, 1 base at V and 5 bases at J, with 6 bases in the middle. The germline gives CDR1 SGHTA, CDR2 FQGNSA. This CDR3 comprises 13 residues.

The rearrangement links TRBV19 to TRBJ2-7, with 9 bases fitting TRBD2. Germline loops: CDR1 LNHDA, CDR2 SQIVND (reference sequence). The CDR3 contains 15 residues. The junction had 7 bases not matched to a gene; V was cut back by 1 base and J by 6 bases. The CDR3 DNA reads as TGTGCCAGTAGTATAGGAGGACTAGCGCTGGGCGAGCAGTACTTC. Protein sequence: CASSIGGLALGEQYF.

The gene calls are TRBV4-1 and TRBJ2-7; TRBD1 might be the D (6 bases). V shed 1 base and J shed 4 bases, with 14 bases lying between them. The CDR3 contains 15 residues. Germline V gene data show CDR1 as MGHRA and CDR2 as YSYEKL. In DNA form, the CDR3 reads TGCGCCAGCAGCCAAGTGATGGCAGGGGATTACGAGCAGTACTTC. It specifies CASSQVMAGDYEQYF.

The CDR3 here is CASSMLEAMAKNIQYF. Written as DNA, the CDR3 is TGTGCCAGCAGTATGTTGGAGGCGATGGCCAAAAACATTCAGTACTTC. J is TRBJ2-4 and V is TRBV6-6; TRBD2 might be the D (5 bases). This CDR3 is built from 16 residues. Germline V gene data show CDR1 as MNHNY and CDR2 as SVGAGI (reference sequence). V dropped 5 bases and J dropped 1 base, with 15 bases sitting between them.

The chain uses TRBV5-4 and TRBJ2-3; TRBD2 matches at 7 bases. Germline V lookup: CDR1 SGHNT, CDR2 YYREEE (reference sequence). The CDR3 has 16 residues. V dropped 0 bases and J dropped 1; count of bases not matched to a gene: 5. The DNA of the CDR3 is TGTGCCAGCAGCTTGGGGGGGACTACTCGCACAGATACGCAGTATTTT. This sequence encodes CASSLGGTTRTDTQYF.

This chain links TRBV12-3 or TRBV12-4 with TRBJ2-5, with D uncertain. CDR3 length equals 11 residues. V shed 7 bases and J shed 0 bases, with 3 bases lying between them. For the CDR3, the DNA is TGTGCCAGCAAATACCAAGAGACCCAGTACTTC. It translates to CASKYQETQYF.